Below are 21 T cell receptor beta chains sequenced from a single sample in a study of OX40 agonist ivuxolimab in advanced cancers. Profiling relied on immunoSEQ multiplex PCR, and the TCRdb table lists in-frame clones only, not all of them. The sample holds about 70,000 clones; roughly 88% are singletons and the top ten take over 2%. The sample was CD4+ or CD8+ T cells sorted from blood, taken in a trial of the OX40 agonist ivuxolimab. The receptors were sampled from an adult with an advanced solid tumor such as melanoma, head and neck, liver or kidney cancer.

J is TRBJ1-1 and V is TRBV18, with TRBD1 as a possible D gene (5 bases). V was pared by 2 bases and J by 3 bases, with 10 bases between. Germline V gives CDR1 KGHSH, CDR2 LQKENI. The CDR3 contains 14 residues. CDR3 in amino acids: CASSPRGGDTEAFF. Here the CDR3 DNA reads TGTGCCAGCTCACCAAGGGGAGGCGACACTGAAGCTTTCTTT.

The V call is TRBV2, the J call TRBJ2-5; 11 bases map to TRBD2. Germline CDR1 reads SNHLY; CDR2 reads FYNNEI. Unmatched junction bases numbered 8, after V lost 7 bases and J lost 4 bases. The CDR3 runs to 15 residues. The CDR3 region is CASNRGLAGGETQYF. The CDR3 region has the DNA TGTGCCAGCAATCGAGGGCTAGCGGGAGGAGAGACCCAGTACTTC.

V usage is TRBV10-3 and J usage is TRBJ2-7; unclear D gene. The CDR3 length is 15 residues. Trimming left V 0 bases short and J 0 bases short, with 9 bases between. Germline loops: CDR1 ENHRY, CDR2 SYGVKD. As DNA, the CDR3 is TGTGCCATCAGTGAGTCGACGGGTAGCTCCTACGAGCAGTACTTC. This translates into CAISESTGSSYEQYF.

The V gene is TRBV25-1, the J gene TRBJ2-5; D is perhaps TRBD1 (8 bases). The V end was cut by 5 bases, the J end by 2 bases, with 15 bases between. CDR1 is MGHDK and CDR2 is SYGVNS in the germline V gene. The CDR3 sequence is 15 residues long. The CDR3 sequence: CASSPQGGLQETQYF. CDR3 nucleotides: TGTGCCAGCAGTCCACAGGGGGGGCTGCAAGAGACCCAGTACTTC. The variable domain in full, with the rest retrieved from reference TRBV25-1 and TRBJ2-5, is EADIYQTPRYLVIGTGKKITLECSQTMGHDKMYWYQQDPGMELHLIHYSYGVNSTEKGDLSSESTVSRIRTEHFPLTLESARPSHTSQYLCASSPQGGLQETQYFGPGTRLLVL.

This clone was picked up one time. The chain combines TRBV15 with TRBJ1-4; 7 bases are a match to TRBD1. The CDR3 runs 14 residues. V shed 0 bases, J shed 8 bases, and the junction held 3 bases outside the gene matches. Germline V gene lookup returns CDR1 LNHNV and CDR2 YYDKDF (reference sequence). DNA of the CDR3: TGTGCCACCAGCAGAGATATGGGACAGGAAAAACTGTTTTTT. It encodes CATSRDMGQEKLFF.

This rearrangement joins TRBV27 to TRBJ1-2; D might be TRBD1 (6 bases). This CDR3 is built from 16 residues. Germline V gene lookup returns CDR1 MNHEY and CDR2 SMNVEV (reference sequence). V lost 5 bases, J lost 0 bases, and 16 bases lay in between. This CDR3 is CASSLKADSPNYGYTF. CDR3 coding DNA: TGTGCCAGCAGTCTCAAAGCGGACAGCCCTAACTATGGCTACACCTTC.

The rearrangement joins TRBV28 to TRBJ1-1; no clear D gene. Per germline, CDR1 MDHEN and CDR2 SYDVKM. The CDR3 runs to 12 residues. The V end lost 2 bases, the J end lost 8 bases, and 9 bases lay between the germline ends. This CDR3 reads CASSLRNWEAFF. The CDR3 DNA follows: TGTGCCAGCAGTTTACGGAACTGGGAAGCTTTCTTT.

Notes on this clone: Germline is not matched at one junction end, which may reflect a read error. The V call is TRBV2, the J call TRBJ2-7; D may match TRBD1 or TRBD2 (5 bases each). In germline, CDR1 is SNHLY, CDR2 FYNNEI. This CDR3 is built from 11 residues. CDR3 bases: TGTGCCAGCAGTCAATCCGGGACCCGGCGCTTC. This gives the protein CASSQSGTRRF.

The chain links TRBV6-5 to TRBJ2-5, with a weak D call TRBD1 (6 bases). CDR3 length: 12 residues. The V gene lost 6 bases and the J gene lost 5 bases, with 10 bases spanning the gap. CDR1 and CDR2 (germline): MNHEY, SVGAGI. Written as DNA, the CDR3 is TGTGCCAGCAGGTACCAGGGGGAGACCCAGTACTTC. Amino acid sequence: CASRYQGETQYF.

Only a few counts were recorded for this clone. This rearrangement joins TRBV5-1 to TRBJ2-5; a possible D gene is TRBD2 (6 bases). V was clipped by 5 bases and J by 0 bases, with 17 bases between them. Per the germline V gene, CDR1 is SGHRS and CDR2 is YFSETQ. CDR3 size: 16 residues. CDR3: CASRIEVSGYQETQYF. The CDR3 DNA sequence: TGCGCCAGCAGGATAGAGGTTAGCGGCTACCAAGAGACCCAGTACTTC.

The V gene is TRBV19, the J gene TRBJ1-5; tentatively, D is TRBD1 (5 bases). Germline V gene data show CDR1 as LNHDA and CDR2 as SQIVND (reference sequence). The CDR3 loop spans 12 amino acids. V shed 7 bases and J shed 6 bases, with 10 bases lying between them. The CDR3, as DNA: TGTGCCAGTAATCGGGGGGGTCAGCCCCAGCATTTT. Its translation: CASNRGGQPQHF.

The V and J genes are TRBV18 and TRBJ2-7; 8 bases are shared with TRBD1. CDR1 and CDR2 (germline): KGHSH, LQKENI. This CDR3 spans 14 amino acids. The ends lost 3 bases at V and 2 bases at J; junction bases unmatched: 3. CDR3 residues: CASSPGTGPYEQYF. DNA for the CDR3: TGTGCCAGCTCACCCGGGACAGGTCCCTACGAGCAGTACTTC.

The chain joins TRBV19 to TRBJ2-3; D gene ambiguous. Germline CDR1 and CDR2: LNHDA and SQIVND (reference sequence). V lost 10 bases and J 1 base, leaving 12 bases between the germline ends. The CDR3 length is 13 residues. The CDR3 spells CATADTGTDTQYF. Here the CDR3 DNA reads TGTGCCACCGCTGATACCGGCACAGATACGCAGTATTTT.

This chain joins TRBV7-2 and TRBJ2-3; D is possibly TRBD2 (5 bases). The CDR3 loop spans 13 amino acids. The V and J ends lost 0 bases and 8 bases respectively, with 9 bases between them. Germline CDR1 is SGHTA and CDR2 is FQGNSA. The CDR3 nucleotides are TGTGCCAGCAGCTTAGCGGACGGAGGTACGCAGTATTTT. Its protein product is CASSLADGGTQYF.

This clone appeared once. The rearrangement joins TRBV18 to TRBJ1-5, with TRBD1 matching over 9 bases. The ends lost 5 bases at V and 7 bases at J; junction bases unmatched: 6. The CDR3 has 14 amino acids. Germline assignment: CDR1 KGHSH and CDR2 LQKENI. In DNA, the CDR3 is TGTGCCAGCTCATTACAGGGGGCTGTGCAGCCCCAGCATTTT. Translating gives CASSLQGAVQPQHF.

The chain carries TRBV7-3 and TRBJ2-1; D is uncertain. V lost 4 bases and J 5 bases, leaving 12 bases between the germline ends. The CDR3 sequence is 14 residues long. CDR1 SGHTA and CDR2 FQGTGA come from the germline V gene. CDR3 bases: TGTGCCAGCAGCTCCATCGTTGGGGACAATGAGCAGTTCTTC. It encodes CASSSIVGDNEQFF.

The V gene is TRBV9, the J gene TRBJ2-1, with D possibly being TRBD2 (5 bases). Germline V gene sequence: CDR1 SGDLS, CDR2 YYNGEE. This CDR3 has 15 amino acids. Trimming left V 0 bases short and J 5 bases short, with 12 bases between. In nucleotides, the CDR3 is TGTGCCAGCAGCGTAGGCCTTTTTAGCGACAATGAGCAGTTCTTC. This translates into CASSVGLFSDNEQFF.

V gene TRBV5-6 combines with J gene TRBJ2-7; D gene ambiguous. In germline, CDR1 is SGHDT, CDR2 YYEEEE. The length of the CDR3 is 12 residues. Trimming removed 4 bases at V and 0 bases at J, with 5 bases between. CDR3 amino acids: CASSLYSYEQYF. The CDR3 coding sequence is TGTGCCAGCAGCCTCTACTCCTACGAGCAGTACTTC.

This clone came up once. The gene calls are TRBV28 and TRBJ2-1, with 10 bases matching TRBD1. CDR3 length equals 15 residues. Trimming cost V 5 bases and J 5 bases; bases outside gene matches: 6. CDR1 and CDR2 from the germline V gene are MDHEN and SYDVKM. CDR3 protein: CASSPVGTGDNEQFF. CDR3 DNA sequence: TGTGCCAGCAGTCCCGTGGGGACAGGGGACAATGAGCAGTTCTTC. The full variable domain, rest sourced from reference TRBV28 and TRBJ2-1, is DVKVTQSSRYLVKRTGEKVFLECVQDMDHENMFWYRQDPGLGLRLIYFSYDVKMKEKGDIPEGYSVSREKKERFSLILESASTNQTSMYLCASSPVGTGDNEQFFGPGTRLTVL.

The rearrangement uses TRBV5-1 and TRBJ2-6; 12 bases fit TRBD1. The CDR3 is made up of 19 amino acids. The ends lost 3 bases at V and 3 bases at J; junction bases unmatched: 10. Germline CDR1 reads SGHRS; CDR2 reads YFSETQ. The CDR3 sequence is CASSSPRGQGAVGANVLTF. The CDR3 nucleotides read TGCGCCAGCAGCTCACCCAGGGGACAGGGGGCTGTTGGGGCCAACGTCCTGACTTTC.

The V call is TRBV5-6, the J call TRBJ1-6, with TRBD1 as a possible D gene (5 bases). Per the germline V gene, CDR1 is SGHDT and CDR2 is YYEEEE. V lost 3 bases to trimming and J lost 10 bases, with 17 bases between them. The CDR3 totals 15 residues. In nucleotides, the CDR3 is TGTGCCAGCAGCTCATCCGGGACGGCGGGCTCACCCCTCCACTTT. As protein: CASSSSGTAGSPLHF.